This T cell receptor (beta chain) was sequenced in a study of cytomegalovirus exposure and HLA in healthy donors. General study findings and limits: A later analysis revealed that TCR association rates differed between HLA loci, peaking at DRB1 and bottoming out at HLA-C.

This PCR relied on a set of 60 Vbeta primers and 13 Jbeta primers. Only in-frame clones appear in the TCRdb table, and some are missing; sequencing was by immunoSEQ multiplex PCR. The table shows 65,000 to 85,000 clones, with roughly 85% occurring only once. Concerning this clone itself: Its target is unknown.

The V gene's germline CDR1 is SGHTA and CDR2 FQGNSA. The germline V and J ends were trimmed by 4 bases and 0 bases, with 13 bases remaining between them. This CDR3 comprises 16 residues. The clonotype originates from a woman aged 25 to 39 in good health and CMV-seronegative. The rearrangement links TRBV7-2 to TRBJ1-5, with D perhaps matching TRBD1 (5 bases). Sample: PBMCs. Here the CDR3 reads CASSYRGVISNQPQHF. The CDR3 DNA reads as TGTGCCAGCAGCTACCGGGGGGTTATTAGCAATCAGCCCCAGCATTTT.